Following are 24 T cell receptor beta chains from one sample sequenced in a study of tumor-infiltrating lymphocytes in primary liver carcinoma. The authors made TCR beta cDNA from roughly 480 ng total RNA with a constant-region primer. Generation of the TCR beta libraries relied on three nested multiplex PCR rounds using slightly modified ARM-PCR. PCR rounds one and two used TRBV1-TRBV30 forward primers with a C-beta reverse primer for 10 cycles each. Via MiXCR, TCRdb re-called the multiplex PCR reads, giving one row per CDR3 protein. The table records some 120,000 distinct CDR3 sequences, 65% of them present only once. The source material, 20-30 mg of unsorted bulk tissue, was used to co-extract RNA and DNA. The sequencing sample was made of liver tumor tissue from sampling region 1. Subset indicated: tumor region T1, superior pole. The receptor source for this set is a woman aged 60-70 years with primary liver carcinoma and hepatitis B virus infection.

This clonotype was observed a single time. A much larger clone differs from this one at a single base, so this may be a read error. J is TRBJ2-7 and V is TRBV12-3 or TRBV12-4; D unresolved. Trimming removed 6 bases at V and 9 bases at J, with 18 bases between. The CDR3 length is 13 residues. CDR3 DNA: TGTGCCAGCAGCTTCTATAATGGCCACGGGCAGTACTTC. It yields the protein CASSFYNGHGQYF.

The chain combines TRBV5-1 with TRBJ2-5; 7 positions match TRBD1. The trim removed 4 bases at V and 2 bases at J, leaving 5 bases unmatched. This CDR3 is 14 amino acids long. Germline CDR1 is SGHRS and CDR2 is YFSETQ. In DNA form, the CDR3 reads TGCGCCAGCAGCCACGGGACAGATCAAGAGACCCAGTACTTC. This codes for CASSHGTDQETQYF.

This clonotype is medium-sized within its sample. DNA for the CDR3: TGCGCCAGCAGCCACCCTGGAGAAGGGGGGAAAGAGCAGTACTTC. Its protein product is CASSHPGEGGKEQYF. The J gene is TRBJ2-7, the V gene TRBV4-1; possibly TRBD1 or TRBD2 for D (6 bases each). In germline, CDR1 is MGHRA, CDR2 YSYEKL. The CDR3 is made up of 15 amino acids. Trimming pared 3 bases from V and 7 bases from J, leaving 19 bases between.

A word on this clonotype: The junction departs from the called germline gene at one end, perhaps through a read error. The genes are TRBV4-2 and TRBJ2-1, with TRBD2 identical over 9 bases. CDR3 size: 16 residues. Germline values: CDR1 LGHNA, CDR2 YNFKEQ. The CDR3 sequence is CASMQGPGLAAMELFF. The CDR3 DNA reads as TGTGCCAGCATGCAAGGACCGGGACTAGCAGCCATGGAGCTGTTCTTC.

To note about this clonotype: This may stem from a read error, because a much larger clone lies one nucleotide away. V is TRBV29-1 and J is TRBJ1-1; D not certain. The CDR3 runs to 13 residues. Germline V gene sequence: CDR1 SQVTM, CDR2 ANQGSEA. CDR3 sequence (DNA): TGCAGCGTTGATCAAGGGCTGAACACTGAAGCTCTCTTT. Its translation: CSVDQGLNTEALF.

This clonotype turned up a few times. J is TRBJ1-1 and V is TRBV5-1; no clear D. Germline V CDR1 and CDR2: SGHRS, YFSETQ. This CDR3 contains 11 residues. V gave up 5 bases and J gave up 3 bases, with 5 bases separating them. CDR3 in amino acids: CASSGDTEAFF. The DNA of the CDR3 is TGCGCCAGCAGTGGGGACACTGAAGCTTTCTTT.

As concerns this clonotype: A read error may produce the germline difference seen at one junction end. The chain is built from TRBV12-3 or TRBV12-4 and TRBJ2-2; D may be TRBD2 (6 bases). The CDR3 has 17 residues. The CDR3 spells CASSLGTSWRGHGELLF. In DNA form, the CDR3 reads TGTGCCAGCAGTTTAGGCACTAGCTGGAGGGGTCACGGGGAGCTGCTTTTT.

This clonotype was recorded many times. This CDR3 reads CAISDPGTSGNYEQYF. The CDR3 DNA reads TGTGCCATCAGTGATCCTGGGACTAGCGGAAACTACGAGCAGTACTTC. The J gene is TRBJ2-7, the V gene TRBV10-3, with 11 bases lining up with TRBD2. V lost 3 bases to trimming and J lost 3 bases; unmatched junction nucleotides: 7. This CDR3 has 16 amino acids. Germline V gene data show CDR1 as ENHRY and CDR2 as SYGVKD.

Comment on this clonotype: The CDR3 does not end in the conserved phenylalanine or tryptophan, so this is likely a read error. In nucleotides, the CDR3 is TGCGCCAGCAGACAGGGGGATTACAAGCAGTACATC. This sequence encodes CASRQGDYKQYI. The rearrangement links TRBV10-2 to TRBJ2-7; 8 bases are a match to TRBD1. The CDR3 totals 12 residues. Germline assignment: CDR1 WSHSY and CDR2 SAAADI. The trim removed 6 bases at V and 8 bases at J, leaving 6 bases unmatched.

This clonotype was recorded many times. This sequence joins TRBV5-6 and TRBJ2-1, with TRBD2 as a possible D gene (6 bases). Germline CDR1 is SGHDT and CDR2 is YYEEEE. V lost 0 bases, J lost 2 bases, and 9 bases lay in between. The CDR3 is 15 amino acids. The CDR3 here is CASSLAGRPYNEQFF. The CDR3 nucleotides are TGTGCCAGCAGCTTGGCCGGGAGACCCTACAATGAGCAGTTCTTC.

The chain employs TRBV5-1 and TRBJ1-6; 7 nucleotides align to TRBD1. The germline V gene encodes CDR1 SGHRS and CDR2 YFSETQ. The CDR3 spans 15 residues. V was clipped by 0 bases and J by 7 bases; unmatched bases: 4. CDR3 loop: CASSLGTGRNSPLHF. Written as DNA, the CDR3 is TGCGCCAGCAGCTTGGGGACAGGACGAAATTCACCCCTCCACTTT.

This clonotype came up many times. The J gene is TRBJ2-1, the V gene TRBV6-6; D possibly corresponds to TRBD1 (6 bases). Per the germline V gene, CDR1 is MNHNY and CDR2 is SVGAGI (reference sequence). The CDR3 spans 17 residues. V gave up 6 bases and J gave up 6 bases, with 24 bases separating them. This chain's CDR3 is CASSSAQGQSKTNEQFF. CDR3 bases: TGTGCCAGCAGCTCCGCACAGGGTCAGAGTAAGACCAATGAGCAGTTCTTC.

There are a few counts of this clonotype. Relative to the germline gene, one junction end is altered; a read error may explain this. The V call is TRBV12-3 or TRBV12-4, the J call TRBJ2-2; D is possibly TRBD2 (5 bases). There are 14 residues in the CDR3. The CDR3 loop reads CASSYIANTGELSF. CDR3 nucleotide sequence: TGTGCCAGCAGCTACATAGCGAACACCGGGGAGCTGTCTTTT.

This clonotype was seen at least ten times. The rearrangement joins TRBV6-1 to TRBJ2-3; D remains ambiguous. The CDR3 consists of 15 residues. V dropped 1 base and J dropped 6 bases, with 14 bases sitting between them. The germline CDR1 and CDR2 sequences are MNHNS and SASEGT. The CDR3 sequence is CASSEGQPQVDTQYF. CDR3 bases: TGTGCCAGCAGTGAAGGGCAGCCCCAGGTTGATACGCAGTATTTT.

The V call is TRBV28, the J call TRBJ2-7, with 8 bases matching TRBD2. CDR1 is MDHEN and CDR2 is SYDVKM in the germline V gene. This CDR3 spans 14 amino acids. Losses at the gene ends were 6 bases for V and 6 bases for J; bases not matched to a gene: 10. This CDR3 is CASSQAGGGIEQYF. CDR3 in DNA: TGTGCCAGCAGCCAAGCCGGGGGGGGTATCGAGCAGTACTTC.

This clonotype has a single count. This could be a read error, since a much larger clone is one nucleotide away. This rearrangement joins TRBV29-1 to TRBJ2-1; 14 nucleotides align to TRBD2. The CDR3 is 19 amino acids. Germline-derived CDR1 and CDR2 are SQVTM and ANQGSEA. CDR3 sequence reads: CSARRGTSGRDSSYNELFF. CDR3 sequence (DNA): TGCAGCGCCCGAAGGGGGACTAGCGGGAGAGACAGCTCCTACAATGAGCTGTTCTTC.

Worth noting for this clonotype: Lacking the conserved final phenylalanine or tryptophan, this CDR3 likely reflects a read error. This sequence joins TRBV12-3 or TRBV12-4 and TRBJ1-1; D not certain. Trimming took 5 bases from V and 4 from J, leaving 8 bases between them. This CDR3 spans 12 amino acids. CDR3 loop: CASSAVGTEAFY. In nucleotides, the CDR3 is TGTGCCAGCAGTGCGGTGGGCACTGAAGCTTTCTAT.

This clonotype occurred once. This chain uses TRBV7-9 with TRBJ2-3, with 9 bases fitting TRBD2. This CDR3 is built from 15 residues. V dropped 1 base and J dropped 4; count of bases not matched to a gene: 3. Germline loops: CDR1 SEHNR, CDR2 FQNEAQ (reference sequence). CDR3 loop: CASSLGTSGSDTQYF. The CDR3 DNA follows: TGTGCCAGCAGCTTAGGCACTAGCGGGTCAGATACGCAGTATTTT.

This clonotype has a single count. A much larger clone differs by one base, so this may be a read error. V and J are TRBV4-1 and TRBJ1-2, with D perhaps matching TRBD1 (5 bases). Germline lookup yields CDR1 MGHRA and CDR2 YSYEKL. This CDR3 contains 13 residues. Here the CDR3 DNA reads TGCGCCAGCAGTCAGACAGCTAAATATGGCTACACCTTC. Encoded protein: CASSQTAKYGYTF.

Remarks on this clonotype: A much larger clone sits a single nucleotide away, making a read error possible. V usage is TRBV4-1 and J usage is TRBJ2-3, with 11 bases aligning to TRBD2. The CDR3 length is 21 residues. Looked up from germline, CDR1 is MGHRA and CDR2 is YSYEKL. The CDR3 spells CSSSQSSYFGASGGSTDTQYF. As DNA, the CDR3 is TGCTCCAGCAGCCAATCAAGCTATTTTGGGGCTAGCGGGGGGAGCACAGATACGCAGTATTTT.

On this clonotype itself: A much larger clone differs by one base, so this may be a read error. The J gene is TRBJ1-2, the V gene TRBV6-1, with 11 bases lining up with TRBD1. The CDR3 consists of 16 residues. Germline V CDR1 and CDR2: MNHNS, SASEGT. The CDR3 DNA follows: TGTGCCAGAAGTGCGGGACAGGGGGACTCTAACTATGGCTACACCTTC. Residues: CARSAGQGDSNYGYTF.

Of note for this clonotype: A read error may produce the germline difference seen at one junction end. The rearrangement links TRBV14 to TRBJ2-5; the match to TRBD2 covers 11 bases. The CDR3 runs 18 residues. Germline V gives CDR1 SGHDN, CDR2 FVKESK. The CDR3 reads CASSPETSGKGPGETQDF. The CDR3 nucleotides are TGTGCCAGCAGCCCCGAGACTAGCGGGAAGGGTCCAGGAGAGACCCAGGACTTC.

On this clonotype itself: This may stem from a read error, because a much larger clone lies one nucleotide away. Lacking the conserved final phenylalanine or tryptophan, this CDR3 likely reflects a read error. The chain combines TRBV7-8 with TRBJ1-2, with TRBD1 identical over 7 bases. The CDR3 sequence is 14 residues long. CDR1 and CDR2 (germline): SGHVS, FQNEAQ. V shed 1 base, J shed 7 bases, and the junction held 6 bases outside the gene matches. Written as DNA, the CDR3 is TGTGCCAGCAGCTTAGAAGACAGGGTTCGTGGCTACACCGTC. Translated: CASSLEDRVRGYTV.

About this clonotype: This sequence may be a read error, since a much larger clone differs from it by one base. The genes are TRBV29-1 and TRBJ2-1; 9 bases fit TRBD2. CDR3 length: 16 residues. CDR1 is SQVTM and CDR2 is ANQGSEA in the germline V gene. CDR3 bases: TGCAGCGTTGATGCCCTAGCGGGAAGACCTTACAGTGAGCAGTTCTTC. Its protein is CSVDALAGRPYSEQFF.